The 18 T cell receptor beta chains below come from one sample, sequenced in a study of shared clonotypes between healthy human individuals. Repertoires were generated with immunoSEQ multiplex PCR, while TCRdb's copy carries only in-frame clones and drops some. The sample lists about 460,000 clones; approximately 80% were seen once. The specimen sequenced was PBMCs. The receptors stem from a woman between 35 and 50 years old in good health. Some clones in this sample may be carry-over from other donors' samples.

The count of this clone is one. CDR3 DNA: TGTGCCAGCAGTCACCGGGCGGGGGGTGAAAAACTGTTTTTT. The encoded protein is CASSHRAGGEKLFF. The rearrangement links TRBV27 to TRBJ1-4, with D maybe TRBD1 (5 bases). The germline V gene encodes CDR1 MNHEY and CDR2 SMNVEV (reference sequence). V was trimmed by 5 bases and J by 7 bases, leaving 14 bases between them. The CDR3 consists of 14 residues.

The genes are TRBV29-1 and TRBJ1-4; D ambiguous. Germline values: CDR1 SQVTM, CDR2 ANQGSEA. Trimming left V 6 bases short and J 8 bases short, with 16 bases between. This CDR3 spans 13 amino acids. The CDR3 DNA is TGCAGCGTCCCAGACGGTTCTCAAGAAAAACTGTTTTTT. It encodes CSVPDGSQEKLFF. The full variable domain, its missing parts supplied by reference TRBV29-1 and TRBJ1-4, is SAVISQKPSRDICQRGTSLTIQCQVDSQVTMMFWYRQQPGQSLTLIATANQGSEATYESGFVIDKFPISRPNLTFSTLTVSNMSPEDSSIYLCSVPDGSQEKLFFGSGTQLSVL.

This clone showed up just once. CDR3: CASSQIRTNTRLSGANVLTF. The CDR3 coding sequence is TGTGCCAGCTCCCAAATCCGGACAAACACTCGCCTCTCTGGGGCCAACGTCCTGACTTTC. This chain uses TRBV18 with TRBJ2-6; a weak D match, TRBD1 (5 bases). Germline values: CDR1 KGHSH, CDR2 LQKENI. V shed 6 bases and J shed 0 bases, with 24 bases lying between them. This CDR3 spans 20 amino acids.

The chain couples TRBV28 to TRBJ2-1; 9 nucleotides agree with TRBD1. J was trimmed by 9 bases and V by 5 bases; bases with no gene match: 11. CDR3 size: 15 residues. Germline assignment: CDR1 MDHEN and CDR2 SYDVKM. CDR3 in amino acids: CASSATGTGNPEQFF. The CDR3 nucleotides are TGTGCCAGCAGTGCAACCGGGACAGGGAATCCTGAGCAGTTCTTC.

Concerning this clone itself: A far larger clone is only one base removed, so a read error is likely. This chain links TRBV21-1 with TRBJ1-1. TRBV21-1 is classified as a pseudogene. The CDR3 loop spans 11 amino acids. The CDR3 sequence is CDSSLPTEAFF. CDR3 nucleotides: TGTGACAGCAGCCTACCCACTGAAGCTTTCTTT.

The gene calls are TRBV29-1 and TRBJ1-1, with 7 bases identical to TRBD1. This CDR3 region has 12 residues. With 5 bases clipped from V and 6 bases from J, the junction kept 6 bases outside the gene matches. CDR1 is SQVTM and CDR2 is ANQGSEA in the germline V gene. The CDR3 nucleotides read TGCAGCGTTAAAACAGGGGAAGCTGAAGCTTTCTTT. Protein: CSVKTGEAEAFF. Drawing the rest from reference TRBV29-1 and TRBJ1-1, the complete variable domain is SAVISQKPSRDICQRGTSLTIQCQVDSQVTMMFWYRQQPGQSLTLIATANQGSEATYESGFVIDKFPISRPNLTFSTLTVSNMSPEDSSIYLCSVKTGEAEAFFGQGTRLTVV.

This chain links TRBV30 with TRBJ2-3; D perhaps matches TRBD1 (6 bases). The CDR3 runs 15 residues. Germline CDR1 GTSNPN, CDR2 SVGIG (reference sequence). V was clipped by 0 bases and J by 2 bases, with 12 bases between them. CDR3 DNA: TGTGCCTGGAGTGTATCGGGACACACCACAGATACGCAGTATTTT. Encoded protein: CAWSVSGHTTDTQYF.

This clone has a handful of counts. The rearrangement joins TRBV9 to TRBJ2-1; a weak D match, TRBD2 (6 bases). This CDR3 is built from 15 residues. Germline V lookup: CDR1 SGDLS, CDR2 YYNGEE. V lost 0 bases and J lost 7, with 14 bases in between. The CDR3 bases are TGTGCCAGCAGCGTAGAGTCGGGAGTGTATAATGAGCAGTTCTTC. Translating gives CASSVESGVYNEQFF.

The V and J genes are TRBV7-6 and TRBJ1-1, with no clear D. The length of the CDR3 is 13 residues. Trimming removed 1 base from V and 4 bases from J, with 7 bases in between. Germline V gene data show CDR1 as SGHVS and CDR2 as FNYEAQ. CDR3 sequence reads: CASSLVEGTEAFF. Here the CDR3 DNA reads TGTGCCAGCAGCTTAGTGGAGGGCACTGAAGCTTTCTTT.

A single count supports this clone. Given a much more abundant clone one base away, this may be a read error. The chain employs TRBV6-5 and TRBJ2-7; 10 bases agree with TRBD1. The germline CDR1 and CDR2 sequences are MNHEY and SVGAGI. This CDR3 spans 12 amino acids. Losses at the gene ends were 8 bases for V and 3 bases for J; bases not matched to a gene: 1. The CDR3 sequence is CASGDRGYEQYF. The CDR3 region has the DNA TGTGCCAGCGGGGACAGGGGCTACGAGCAGTACTTC.

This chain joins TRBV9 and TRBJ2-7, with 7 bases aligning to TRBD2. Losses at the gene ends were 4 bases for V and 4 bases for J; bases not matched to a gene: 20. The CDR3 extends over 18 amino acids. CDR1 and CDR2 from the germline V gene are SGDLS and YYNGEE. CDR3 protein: CASSPVGLAVPSAYEQYF. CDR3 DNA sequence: TGTGCCAGCAGCCCCGTCGGGCTAGCGGTCCCCTCCGCGTACGAGCAGTACTTC.

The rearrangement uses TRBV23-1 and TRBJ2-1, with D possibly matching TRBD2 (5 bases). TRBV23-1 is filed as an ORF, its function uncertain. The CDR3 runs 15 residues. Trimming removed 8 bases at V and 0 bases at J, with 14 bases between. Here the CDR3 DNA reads TGCGCCAGCCTAACGGCGGGTCACTCCTACAATGAGCAGTTCTTC. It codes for CASLTAGHSYNEQFF.

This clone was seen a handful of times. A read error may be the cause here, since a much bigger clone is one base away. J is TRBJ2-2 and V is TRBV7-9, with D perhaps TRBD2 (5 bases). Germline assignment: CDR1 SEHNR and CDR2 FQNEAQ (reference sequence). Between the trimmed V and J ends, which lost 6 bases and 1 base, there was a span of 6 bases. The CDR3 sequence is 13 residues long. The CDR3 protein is CASRDLNTGELFF. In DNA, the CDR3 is TGTGCCAGCAGGGACTTGAACACCGGGGAGCTGTTTTTT.

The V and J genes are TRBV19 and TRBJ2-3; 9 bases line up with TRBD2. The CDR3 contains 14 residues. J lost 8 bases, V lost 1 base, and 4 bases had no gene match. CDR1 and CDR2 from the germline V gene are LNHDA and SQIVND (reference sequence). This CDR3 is CASSIGGRAGTQYF. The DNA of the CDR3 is TGTGCCAGTAGTATAGGCGGGAGGGCCGGTACGCAGTATTTT.

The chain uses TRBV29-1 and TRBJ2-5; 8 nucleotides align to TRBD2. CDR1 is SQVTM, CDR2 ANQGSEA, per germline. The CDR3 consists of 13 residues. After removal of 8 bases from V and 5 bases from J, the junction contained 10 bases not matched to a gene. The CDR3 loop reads CSPKLAGVETQYF. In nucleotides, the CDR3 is TGCAGCCCAAAGCTAGCGGGTGTGGAGACCCAGTACTTC.

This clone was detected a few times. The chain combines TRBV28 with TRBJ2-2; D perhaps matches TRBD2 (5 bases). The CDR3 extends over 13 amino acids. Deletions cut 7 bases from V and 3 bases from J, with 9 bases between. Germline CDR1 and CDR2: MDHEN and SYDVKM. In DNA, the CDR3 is TGTGCCAGCAACCGGGGAGACACCGGGGAGCTGTTTTTT. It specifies CASNRGDTGELFF.

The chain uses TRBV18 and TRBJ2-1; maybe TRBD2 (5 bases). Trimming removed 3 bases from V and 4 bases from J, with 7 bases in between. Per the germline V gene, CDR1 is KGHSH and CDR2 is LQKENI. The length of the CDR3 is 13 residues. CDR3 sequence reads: CASSPGAYNEQFF. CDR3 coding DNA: TGTGCCAGCTCACCGGGAGCTTACAATGAGCAGTTCTTC.

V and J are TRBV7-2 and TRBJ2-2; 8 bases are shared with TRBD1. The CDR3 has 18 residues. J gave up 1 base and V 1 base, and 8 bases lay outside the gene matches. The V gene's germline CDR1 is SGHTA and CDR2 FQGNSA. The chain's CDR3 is CASSLESVGTGNTGELFF. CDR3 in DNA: TGTGCCAGCAGCTTAGAATCGGTAGGGACAGGGAACACCGGGGAGCTGTTTTTT. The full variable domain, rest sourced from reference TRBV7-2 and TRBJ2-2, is GAGVSQSPSNKVTEKGKDVELRCDPISGHTALYWYRQSLGQGLEFLIYFQGNSAPDKSGLPSDRFSAERTGGSVSTLTIQRTQQEDSAVYLCASSLESVGTGNTGELFFGEGSRLTVL.